This T cell receptor beta chain stems from a study of early T cells in non-severe SARS-CoV-2 infection. TCRdb passed the 5' RACE reads through MiXCR, listing each CDR3 protein once. The sample has tens of thousands of distinct CDR3 sequences, roughly 8% seen once. The CDR3 length is 16 residues. Germline V gene sequence: CDR1 PRHDT, CDR2 FYEKMQ (reference sequence). Deletions cut 5 bases from V and 6 bases from J, with 20 bases between. The sequenced sample consisted of whole blood. The chain carries TRBV13 and TRBJ2-4, with D possibly being TRBD2 (5 bases). The clonotype was recovered from an adult who was a healthcare worker with PCR-confirmed SARS-CoV-2 infection or an uninfected control (not recorded which). The CDR3 loop reads CASSNAPWGGRNIQYF. In DNA, the CDR3 is TGTGCCAGCAGCAATGCCCCTTGGGGTGGGAGAAACATTCAGTACTTC.